This T cell receptor beta chain was retrieved from a study of blood T cell repertoires in COVID-19 (dated by TCRdb to the early 2020s). Regarding the research as a whole: The collaborator samples originated in the United States, Italy and Spain and spanned the acute and convalescent phases of COVID-19. The material from the prospective study consisted of cDNA or gDNA derived from T cells, B-cell-depleted T cells, or PBMCs. Subjects who had been exposed to COVID-19, were actively infected with it, or had recovered from it provided the deeply sampled blood TCRbeta repertoires that made up the dataset. The repertoires were released in a freely available public database intended as a resource for research on the immune response to SARS-CoV-2. The samples were drawn from two sources: the first 160 participants of the ongoing ImmuneRACE study, and 950 to 1,500 subjects contributed by 6 global collaborators. The sample metadata nearly always contained a de-identified subject ID, COVID-19 status, age in years and sex. HLA class I and class II types, where available, came from metadata supplied by the sample provider rather than from assay-based typing.

In the prospective study, participants were roughly 18 to 100 years old, resided in about two dozen geographic areas of the United States, and were enrolled through a virtual design. In the prospective study, participants were assigned to cohorts based on the clinical history participants reported in a screening survey and a study questionnaire. For ImmuneRACE Cohort 3, a participant was defined as recovered based on two consecutive negative NP/OP PCR tests, clearance by a healthcare professional, or resolution of symptoms. Mobile phlebotomists in the prospective study collected whole blood, serum and a nasopharyngeal or oropharyngeal swab from every participant. Participants in the prospective study had the option to provide additional blood draws and questionnaires over a 2-month period. Blood samples from the prospective study were shipped frozen or at room temperature prior to DNA extraction.

TCRbeta CDR3 regions were amplified from genomic DNA by means of the immunoSEQ Assay, a bias-controlled multiplex PCR. On the study's bioinformatics: The number of nucleated cells in each sample was estimated from the amplification of reference gene primers within the assay. Sequence reads were collapsed and filtered to measure the absolute abundance of every unique TCRbeta CDR3 rearrangement. Productive Simpson clonality was computed per sample as the square root of Simpson's diversity index over productive rearrangements. TCRdb retrieved this table from immuneACCESS and kept in-frame rearrangements only. Not all clones are present; in checked studies, unresolved V genes account for under half, and no reason is known for the remainder. V and J calls and clone size follow that table, whereas D and trimming were derived from the DNA. This sample holds 170,000 or so clones; approximately 80% were observed only once. Jointly, the top ten make up 17% of the sample.

Inclusive of the bounding cysteine and phenylalanine, the CDR3 is 14 residues long. The read is trimmed to its CDR3 DNA, 42 bases read in frame from base 1. Unmatched junction bases come to 8, with V trimmed by 5 bases and J by 6 bases. Looking up the germline V gene yields CDR1 SGHRS and CDR2 YFSETQ. Points on this clone: The clone's antigen remains unknown. Per-nucleotide qualities are absent, and no much larger clonotype sits a single base away.

What the research found in general, with its limitations: The quantity of clinical and demographic metadata differed by source and by participant and was supplied without curation.

Input material: PBMCs or T cells enriched from blood (not recorded which). The chain is made from TRBV5-1 and TRBJ2-3; TRBD2 matches 8 bases in the middle. The sequence was collected from a woman between 45 and 65 years old who had recovered from COVID-19. CDR3 reads: CASSTGGREDTQYF. The sequence in DNA is TGCGCCAGCAGTACGGGAGGGAGGGAGGATACGCAGTATTTT.